These 13 T cell receptor beta chains originate from one sample sequenced in a study of blood T cell repertoires in COVID-19. Assay used: immunoSEQ multiplex PCR; TCRdb lists only in-frame clones, some missing. The profile covers around 150,000 clones, with over 80% appearing a single time and less than 9% taken by the ten largest. Sequenced input: peripheral blood. These receptors originate from a man aged 25-40 years with COVID-19, enrolled during active disease.

The chain uses TRBV3-1 (or the pseudogene TRBV3-2) and TRBJ2-1, with 8 positions matching TRBD2. The V segment lost 3 bases and the J segment 3 bases; nucleotides outside the gene matches: 7. Per germline, CDR1 LGHDT and CDR2 YNNKEL (reference sequence). The CDR3 contains 16 residues. The CDR3 sequence: CASSHQTSGSYNEQFF. As DNA, the CDR3 is TGTGCCAGCAGCCATCAAACTAGCGGCAGCTACAATGAGCAGTTCTTC.

This sequence joins TRBV2 and TRBJ1-1; D is ambiguous. Germline V CDR1 and CDR2: SNHLY, FYNNEI. CDR3 length equals 12 residues. The V end lost 11 bases, the J end lost 0 bases, and 10 bases lay between the germline ends. DNA for the CDR3: TGTGCCTTCGGGGTCCTGAACACTGAAGCTTTCTTT. Residues: CAFGVLNTEAFF.

This chain uses TRBV7-9 with TRBJ2-1, with D tentatively TRBD2 (6 bases). Germline CDR1 is SEHNR and CDR2 is FQNEAQ (reference sequence). This CDR3 region has 15 residues. V lost 5 bases and J 7 bases, leaving 18 bases between the germline ends. The CDR3 nucleotides are TGTGCCAGCAGCGACACTAGCCCCGTCGGGAATGAGCAGTTCTTC. It is translated as CASSDTSPVGNEQFF.

The chain carries TRBV6-1 and TRBJ2-1, with TRBD2 matching over 10 bases. Germline V CDR1 and CDR2: MNHNS, SASEGT. V was pared by 8 bases and J by 8 bases, with 9 bases of the junction left unmatched. CDR3 size: 14 residues. CDR3: CASREAGGPYEQFF. DNA for the CDR3: TGTGCCAGCCGAGAAGCGGGAGGGCCCTATGAGCAGTTCTTC.

The J gene is TRBJ2-3, the V gene TRBV19; no clear D. V shed 2 bases and J shed 1 base, with 4 bases lying between them. Germline V gene sequence: CDR1 LNHDA, CDR2 SQIVND (reference sequence). The CDR3 has 13 amino acids. The CDR3 reads CASSIQGTDTQYF. CDR3 in DNA: TGTGCCAGTAGTATACAGGGCACAGATACGCAGTATTTT.

This chain links TRBV10-3 with TRBJ2-7; 12 bases agree with TRBD2. In germline, CDR1 is ENHRY, CDR2 SYGVKD. J gave up 6 bases and V 10 bases, and 7 bases lay outside the gene matches. This CDR3 is built from 13 residues. For the CDR3, the DNA is TGTGCCACCGGAGGGACTAGCGGGTCCGAGCAGTACTTC. Translated, it gives CATGGTSGSEQYF.

This chain links TRBV7-2 with TRBJ2-7; a weak D match, TRBD1 (5 bases). The V end was cut by 1 base, the J end by 2 bases, with 6 bases between. This CDR3 region has 13 residues. In germline, CDR1 is SGHTA, CDR2 FQGNSA. In DNA, the CDR3 is TGTGCCAGCAGCTTAGGGACACCCTACGAGCAGTACTTC. This encodes CASSLGTPYEQYF. The whole variable domain, remainder taken from reference TRBV7-2 and TRBJ2-7, is GAGVSQSPSNKVTEKGKDVELRCDPISGHTALYWYRQSLGQGLEFLIYFQGNSAPDKSGLPSDRFSAERTGGSVSTLTIQRTQQEDSAVYLCASSLGTPYEQYFGPGTRLTVT.

To note about this clone: This sample also contains other DNA sequences that code for the same CDR3. The V call is TRBV9, the J call TRBJ1-1; weak D call: TRBD1 (5 bases). The ends were cut back, 0 bases at V and 4 bases at J, with 10 bases in the middle. This CDR3 region has 14 residues. CDR1 is SGDLS and CDR2 is YYNGEE in the germline V gene. CDR3 in amino acids: CASSVGQGGTEAFF. The CDR3 DNA follows: TGTGCCAGCAGCGTAGGTCAGGGTGGCACTGAAGCTTTCTTT. The full variable domain, rest sourced from reference TRBV9 and TRBJ1-1, is DSGVTQTPKHLITATGQRVTLRCSPRSGDLSVYWYQQSLDQGLQFLIQYYNGEERAKGNILERFSAQQFPDLHSELNLSSLELGDSALYFCASSVGQGGTEAFFGQGTRLTVV.

The rearrangement joins TRBV7-8 to TRBJ2-1; tentatively, D is TRBD2 (7 bases). Per the germline V gene, CDR1 is SGHVS and CDR2 is FQNEAQ. The germline V and J ends were trimmed by 5 bases and 9 bases, with 17 bases remaining between them. The CDR3 consists of 14 residues. The CDR3: CASSRGGETTEQFF. In DNA form, the CDR3 reads TGTGCCAGCAGCCGAGGGGGGGAAACTACTGAGCAGTTCTTC.

The J gene is TRBJ2-7, the V gene TRBV6-5; 7 bases are shared with TRBD1. The CDR3 is 13 residues long. Per the germline V gene, CDR1 is MNHEY and CDR2 is SVGAGI. The V gene end was trimmed by 0 bases and the J gene end by 4 bases; junction bases not matched to a gene: 0. The CDR3 spells CASSYSQGYEQYF. The CDR3 DNA sequence: TGTGCCAGCAGTTACTCACAGGGGTACGAGCAGTACTTC.

The gene calls are TRBV6-6 and TRBJ1-1, with no clear D. Trimming took off 7 bases at V and 1 base at J, with 10 bases between the two ends. Germline V gives CDR1 MNHNY, CDR2 SVGAGI (reference sequence). This CDR3 spans 13 amino acids. The CDR3 sequence is CASNPGRNTEAFF. In nucleotides, the CDR3 is TGTGCCAGCAATCCAGGAAGGAACACTGAAGCTTTCTTT.

DNA of the CDR3: TGTGCCAGCAGCTTAACAGGGGCGATGGAGACTGAAGCTTTCTTT. Protein product: CASSLTGAMETEAFF. V gene TRBV7-3 combines with J gene TRBJ1-1; weak D call: TRBD1 (5 bases). V lost 0 bases to trimming and J lost 5 bases, with 13 bases between them. Germline V lookup: CDR1 SGHTA, CDR2 FQGTGA. The CDR3 length is 15 residues.

The V gene is TRBV30, the J gene TRBJ1-5, with D hard to call. The V gene's germline CDR1 is GTSNPN and CDR2 SVGIG (reference sequence). Trimming took 2 bases from V and 4 from J, leaving 15 bases between them. The CDR3 has 15 residues. In DNA, the CDR3 is TGTGCCTGGAGTTCAGAGGCAGGACTGAATCAGCCCCAGCATTTT. Residues: CAWSSEAGLNQPQHF.